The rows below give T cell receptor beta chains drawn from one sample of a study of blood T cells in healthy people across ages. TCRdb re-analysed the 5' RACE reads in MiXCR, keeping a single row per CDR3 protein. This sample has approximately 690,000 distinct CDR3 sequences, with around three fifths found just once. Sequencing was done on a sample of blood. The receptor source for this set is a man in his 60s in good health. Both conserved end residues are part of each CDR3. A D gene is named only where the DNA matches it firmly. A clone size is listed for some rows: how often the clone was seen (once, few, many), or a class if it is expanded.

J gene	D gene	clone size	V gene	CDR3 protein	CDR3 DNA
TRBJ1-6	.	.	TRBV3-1	CASSTRWAGRRASYNSPLHF	TGTGCCAGCAGCACCCGGTGGGCAGGACGTCGTGCTTCCTATAATTCACCCCTCCACTTT
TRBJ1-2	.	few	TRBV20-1	CSARATAGRYGYTF	TGCAGTGCTAGAGCTACGGCAGGCCGCTATGGCTACACCTTC
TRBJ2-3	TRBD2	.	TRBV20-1	CSAWVAGTDTQYF	TGCAGTGCGTGGGTAGCGGGGACAGATACGCAGTATTTT
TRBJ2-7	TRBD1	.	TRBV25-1	CASKGQGSYEQYF	TGTGCCAGCAAGGGACAGGGGAGCTACGAGCAGTACTTC
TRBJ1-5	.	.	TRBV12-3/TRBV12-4	CASSFTGGTYSNQPQHF	TGTGCCAGCAGTTTTACGGGTGGGACCTATAGCAATCAGCCCCAGCATTTT
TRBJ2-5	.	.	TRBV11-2	CASSPGGFREETQYF	TGTGCCAGCAGCCCGGGCGGATTCAGAGAAGAGACCCAGTACTTC
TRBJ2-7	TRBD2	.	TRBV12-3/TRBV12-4	CASSSDPGGYEQYF	TGTGCCAGCAGTTCCGATCCCGGGGGGTACGAGCAGTACTTC
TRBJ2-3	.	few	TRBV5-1	CASTRSRRTDTQYF	TGCGCCAGCACCCGATCGAGGAGAACAGATACGCAGTATTTT
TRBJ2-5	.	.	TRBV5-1	CASGLVPGAEETQYF	TGCGCCAGCGGCTTGGTGCCGGGGGCGGAAGAGACCCAGTACTTC
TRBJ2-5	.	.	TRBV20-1	CSVSPGLAMYQETRYF	TGCAGTGTTTCTCCGGGTCTAGCGATGTACCAAGAGACCCGGTACTTC
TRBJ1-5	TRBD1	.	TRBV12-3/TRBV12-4	CASSSQQGARNQPQHF	TGTGCCAGCAGTTCCCAACAGGGGGCCCGAAATCAGCCCCAGCATTTT
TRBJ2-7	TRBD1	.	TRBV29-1	CSVGGDRVAEQYF	TGCAGCGTTGGGGGGGACAGGGTGGCCGAGCAGTACTTC
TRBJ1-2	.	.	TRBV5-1	CASGYGTTNGYGYTF	TGCGCCAGCGGCTATGGGACAACCAATGGCTATGGCTACACCTTC
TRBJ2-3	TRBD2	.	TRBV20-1	CSASPGLAGVDTQYF	TGCAGTGCTAGCCCCGGACTAGCGGGGGTGGATACGCAGTATTTT
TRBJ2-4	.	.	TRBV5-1	CASSGGATYNEQYF	TGCGCCAGCAGCGGGGGGGCCACTTACAATGAGCAGTACTTC
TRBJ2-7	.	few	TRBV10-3	CAIMIGGEQYF	TGTGCCATCATGATTGGGGGCGAGCAGTACTTC
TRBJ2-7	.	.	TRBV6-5	CASSYSGPPSSYEQYF	TGTGCCAGCAGTTACTCCGGCCCCCCAAGCTCCTACGAGCAGTACTTC
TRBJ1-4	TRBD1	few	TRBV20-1	CSAVSRDRGKLFF	TGCAGTGCTGTGAGCCGGGACAGGGGAAAACTGTTTTTT
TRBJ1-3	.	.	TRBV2	CASSQDRAGNTIYF	TGTGCCAGCAGCCAGGACAGAGCTGGAAACACCATATATTTT
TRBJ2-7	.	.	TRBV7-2	CASSIILAYEQSF	TGTGCCAGCAGCATAATCCTAGCCTACGAGCAGTCCTTC
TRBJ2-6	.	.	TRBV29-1	CSVQGGAGGNVLTF	TGCAGCGTTCAGGGTGGGGCTGGAGGCAACGTCCTGACTTTC
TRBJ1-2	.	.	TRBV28	CASSRDNYGYTF	TGTGCCAGCAGCCGGGACAACTATGGCTACACCTTC
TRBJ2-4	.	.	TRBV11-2	CASSLDLNIQYF	TGTGCCAGCAGCTTAGATCTAAACATTCAGTACTTC
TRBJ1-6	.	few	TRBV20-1	CSARPHPTGSSPLHF	TGCAGTGCTAGACCCCACCCGACAGGCAGTTCACCCCTCCACTTT
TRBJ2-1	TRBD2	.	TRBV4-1	CASSLGTTETIRQFF	TGCGCCAGCAGCCTCGGGACTACCGAGACTATCCGGCAGTTCTTC
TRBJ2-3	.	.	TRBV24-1	CATSEPGTGKDTQYF	TGTGCCACCAGTGAACCCGGGACTGGAAAAGATACGCAGTATTTT